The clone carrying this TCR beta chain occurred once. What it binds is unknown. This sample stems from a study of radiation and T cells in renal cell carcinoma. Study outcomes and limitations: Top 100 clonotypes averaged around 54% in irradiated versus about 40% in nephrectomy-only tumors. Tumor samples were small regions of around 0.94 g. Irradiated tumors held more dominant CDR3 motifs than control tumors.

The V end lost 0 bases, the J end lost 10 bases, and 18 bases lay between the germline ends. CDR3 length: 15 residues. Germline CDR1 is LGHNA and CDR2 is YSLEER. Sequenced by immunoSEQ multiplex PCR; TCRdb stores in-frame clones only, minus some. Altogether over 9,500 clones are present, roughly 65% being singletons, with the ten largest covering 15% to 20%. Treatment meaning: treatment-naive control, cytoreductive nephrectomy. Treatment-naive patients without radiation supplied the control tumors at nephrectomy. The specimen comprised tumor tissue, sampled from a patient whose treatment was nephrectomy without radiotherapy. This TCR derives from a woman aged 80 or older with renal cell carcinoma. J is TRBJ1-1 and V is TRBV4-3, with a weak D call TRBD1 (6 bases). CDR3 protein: CASSQDSGGATGAFF. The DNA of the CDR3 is TGCGCCAGCAGCCAAGATAGTGGGGGGGCCACGGGAGCTTTCTTT.